Listed below are T cell receptor beta chains from one sample, sequenced in a study of cytomegalovirus exposure and HLA in healthy donors. The table came from immunoSEQ multiplex PCR; TCRdb's copy has only in-frame clones and leaves some out. The table lists under 150,000 clones, around 78% of them singletons. Sequencing was performed on PBMCs. The source is a man aged 40-50 years in good health and CMV-seropositive. CDR3s include the opening cysteine and the closing phenylalanine or tryptophan. The D gene is left open where the match is weak. Not every row has a clone size; where given, it reads once, few, many or a size class.

j_call v_call clone_size d_call cdr3_nt cdr3_aa
TRBJ1-4 TRBV15 few - TGTGCCACCAGCAGAGTTCCCAGTGAAAAACTGTTTTTT CATSRVPSEKLFF
TRBJ2-1 TRBV9 - - TGTGCCAGCAGCCCCCGGGAGTTCTCCTACAATGAGCAGTTCTTC CASSPREFSYNEQFF
TRBJ1-3 TRBV4-1 - - TGCGCCAGCAGCCAAGAATCGTATGCTGGAAACACCATATATTTT CASSQESYAGNTIYF
TRBJ2-7 TRBV6-6 - - TGTGCCAGCAGCCCCCATCAGTTGGGAGAAGGCTACGAGCAGTACTTC CASSPHQLGEGYEQYF
TRBJ2-7 TRBV7-9 - - TGTGCCAGCAGCTTAGATGTGGGCTCGAGTGAGCAGTACTTC CASSLDVGSSEQYF
TRBJ2-7 TRBV19 - - TGTGCCAGTAGTATCAGGCAGGGAAACTCCTACGAGCAGTACTTC CASSIRQGNSYEQYF
TRBJ1-6 TRBV30 - - TGTGCGTTCGGACACTCGAGCTCCTATAATTCACCCCTCCACTTT CAFGHSSSYNSPLHF
TRBJ1-1 TRBV2 - - TGTGCCAGCAACCGGGTCGAAGCTTTCTTT CASNRVEAFF
TRBJ1-2 TRBV19 once TRBD1 TGTGCCAGTCGGTCCCCCACTACAGGGGCGGACTATGGCTACACCTTC CASRSPTTGADYGYTF
TRBJ2-2 TRBV2 - TRBD2 TGTGCCAGCAGGGGACTAGCGAACACCGGGGAGCTGTTTTTT CASRGLANTGELFF
TRBJ1-2 TRBV4-1 - - TGCGCCAGCAGCCGAAAAACAGGCGTCGGCTACACCTTC CASSRKTGVGYTF
TRBJ2-7 TRBV27 - - TGTGCCAGCAGAAACAGGGTCTACGAGCAGTACTTC CASRNRVYEQYF
TRBJ2-3 TRBV2 - TRBD2 TGTGCCAGTATACTAGCGGGAGGCCCCACAGATACGCAGTATTTT CASILAGGPTDTQYF
TRBJ1-3 TRBV5-1 few - TGCGCCAGCAGCTCGACAGGTCGCTCTGGAAACACCATATATTTT CASSSTGRSGNTIYF
TRBJ2-7 TRBV21-1 - - TGTGCCAGCAGCCTCGGACATCCTTACGAGCAGTACTTC CASSLGHPYEQYF
TRBJ2-5 TRBV7-9 few - TGTGCCAGCAGCTCGTTGTTTGTTAATCAAGAGACCCAGTACTTC CASSSLFVNQETQYF
TRBJ1-4 TRBV2 - TRBD1 TGTGCCAGCAGTGAATTCGTTTGGACAGGGGAGGAAAAACTGTTCTTT CASSEFVWTGEEKLFF
TRBJ2-7 TRBV11-2 - TRBD1 TGTGCCAGCAGCTTTACAGGGGACAGCTCCTACGAGCAGTACTTC CASSFTGDSSYEQYF
TRBJ1-2 TRBV7-2 - TRBD1 TGTGCCAGCAGCTCGACAGGGGGGAACTATGGCTACACCTTC CASSSTGGNYGYTF
TRBJ1-2 TRBV28 few - TGTGCCAGCAGTTTTGGACAGAACTATGGCTACACCTTC CASSFGQNYGYTF
TRBJ1-3 TRBV7-2 few - TGTGCCAGCAGCGCCACAGGGCTTGGAAACACCATATATTTT CASSATGLGNTIYF
TRBJ2-5 TRBV19 - - TGTGCGTCGAGGGTTGGTGAGACCCAGTACTTC CASRVGETQYF
TRBJ1-2 TRBV6-5 once - TGTGCCAGCACCTTCTACGGTGGGGGAGGTGGCTACACCTTC CASTFYGGGGGYTF
TRBJ2-7 TRBV6-5 - TRBD1 TGTGCCAGCAGTCGAGGGACAGGGGGCCACGAGCAGTACTTC CASSRGTGGHEQYF
TRBJ2-3 TRBV7-3 - - TGTGCCAGCAGCTTAACGCCTATCACAGATACGCAGTATTTT CASSLTPITDTQYF
TRBJ2-7 TRBV9 - TRBD2 TGTGCCAGCAGCGTAGGGGTGAGCGGGGGGACCTACGAGCAGTACTTC CASSVGVSGGTYEQYF
TRBJ2-1 TRBV5-4 - TRBD1 TGTGCCAGCAGCTTGGTCGGGCGAAATCGGGACAGGGGAAATGAGCAGTTCTTC CASSLVGRNRDRGNEQFF